The sequence of this TCR beta chain was determined in a study of tumor-infiltrating lymphocytes in primary liver carcinoma. As for the study in general: Surgeons resected the patients' primary liver carcinomas. Staging placed the tumors at T1-T3 N0M0, and they measured about 4 to 10 cm across.

Making TCR beta cDNA involved around 540 ng total RNA and a constant-region primer. Employing slightly modified ARM-PCR, three nested multiplex PCR rounds were run, and these gave rise to the TCR beta libraries. For roughly 11 cycles apiece, the opening two PCR rounds ran with TRBV1-TRBV30 forward primers and a C-beta reverse primer. TCRdb analysed the multiplex PCR reads with MiXCR anew, one entry per CDR3 protein. The table shows 310,000 or so distinct CDR3 sequences, with around three fifths occurring only once. This clonotype was counted a few times. The CDR3 totals 13 residues. Germline V CDR1 and CDR2: MNHEY, SVGEGT. V was cut by 6 bases and J by 5 bases, with 10 bases left in between. For blood RNA, unsorted whole blood served as the source, and germline DNA was extracted too. Prior to surgery, around 3.6 milliliters of peripheral blood were drawn.

Sequenced sample: peripheral blood. The V call is TRBV6-2 or TRBV6-3, the J call TRBJ1-4; D uncertain. This sequence originates from a woman in her twenties or thirties with primary liver carcinoma and hepatitis B virus infection. The CDR3 nucleotides are TGTGCCAGCAGGTCGACGGGGAATGAAAAACTGTTTTTT. It yields the protein CASRSTGNEKLFF.